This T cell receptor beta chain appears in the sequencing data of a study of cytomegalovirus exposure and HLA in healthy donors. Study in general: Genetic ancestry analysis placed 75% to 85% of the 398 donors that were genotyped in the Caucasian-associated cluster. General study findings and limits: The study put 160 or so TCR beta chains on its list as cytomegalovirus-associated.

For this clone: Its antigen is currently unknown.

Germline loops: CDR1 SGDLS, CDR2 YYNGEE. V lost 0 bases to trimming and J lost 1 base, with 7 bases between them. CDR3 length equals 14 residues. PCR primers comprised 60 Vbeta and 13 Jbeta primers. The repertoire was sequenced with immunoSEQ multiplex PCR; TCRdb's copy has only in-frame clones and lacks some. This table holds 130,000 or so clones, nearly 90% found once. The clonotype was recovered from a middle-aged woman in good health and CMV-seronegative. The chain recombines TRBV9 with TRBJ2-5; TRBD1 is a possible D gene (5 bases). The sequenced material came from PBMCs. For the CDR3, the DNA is TGTGCCAGCAGCGTAGAGGGGCTCCAAGAGACCCAGTACTTC. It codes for CASSVEGLQETQYF.